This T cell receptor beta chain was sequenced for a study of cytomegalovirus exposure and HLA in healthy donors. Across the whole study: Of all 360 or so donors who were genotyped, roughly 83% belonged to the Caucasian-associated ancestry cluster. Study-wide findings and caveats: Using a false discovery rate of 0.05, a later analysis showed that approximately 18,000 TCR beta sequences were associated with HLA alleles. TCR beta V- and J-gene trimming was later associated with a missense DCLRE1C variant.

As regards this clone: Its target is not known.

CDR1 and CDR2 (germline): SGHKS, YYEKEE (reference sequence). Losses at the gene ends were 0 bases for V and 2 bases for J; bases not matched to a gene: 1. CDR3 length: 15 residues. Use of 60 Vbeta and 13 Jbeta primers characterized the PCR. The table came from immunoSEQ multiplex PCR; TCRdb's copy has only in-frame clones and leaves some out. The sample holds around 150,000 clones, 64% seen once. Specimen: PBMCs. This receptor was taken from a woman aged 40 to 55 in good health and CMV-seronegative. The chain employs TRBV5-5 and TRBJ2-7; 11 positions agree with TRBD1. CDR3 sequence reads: CASSLGDRGAYEQYF. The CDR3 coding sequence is TGTGCCAGCAGCTTGGGGGACAGGGGGGCCTACGAGCAGTACTTC. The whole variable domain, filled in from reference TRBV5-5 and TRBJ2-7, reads DAGVTQSPTHLIKTRGQQVTLRCSPISGHKSVSWYQQVLGQGPQFIFQYYEKEERGRGNFPDRFSARQFPNYSSELNVNALLLGDSALYLCASSLGDRGAYEQYFGPGTRLTVT.